These 15 T cell receptor beta chains were all obtained from the same sample, sequenced in a study of control samples from healthy donors and cancer patients. Sequencing used immunoSEQ multiplex PCR; TCRdb keeps in-frame clones, though not all of them. The table shows approximately 41,000 clones, with 94% occurring only once. Sequenced: blood. Receptors originate from a man between 60 and 75 years old in good health.

The chain uses TRBV29-1 and TRBJ2-1; 10 bases fit TRBD2. Germline loops: CDR1 SQVTM, CDR2 ANQGSEA. Germline trimming cut 8 bases from V and 4 bases from J; bases unmatched to any gene: 26. This CDR3 is built from 20 residues. The CDR3 nucleotides read TGCAGCACTACGGGAGGGACAGGACGCGTACTAGCGGGGAAATACAATGAGCAGTTCTTC. Translating it yields CSTTGGTGRVLAGKYNEQFF.

The chain has TRBV19 and TRBJ1-3; D remains ambiguous. This CDR3 is 13 amino acids long. The V gene's germline CDR1 is LNHDA and CDR2 SQIVND (reference sequence). Trimming removed 4 bases from V and 3 bases from J, with 7 bases in between. The CDR3 sequence is CASSTVGGNTIYF. CDR3 DNA: TGTGCCAGTAGTACCGTAGGTGGAAACACCATATATTTT.

The V call is TRBV5-1, the J call TRBJ2-5; 10 nucleotides line up with TRBD1. V was pared by 0 bases and J by 1 base, with 3 bases of the junction left unmatched. CDR1 and CDR2 (germline): SGHRS, YFSETQ. The CDR3 covers 16 residues. This CDR3 is CASSLAGQGPQETQYF. The CDR3 DNA reads TGCGCCAGCAGCTTGGCGGGACAGGGGCCCCAAGAGACCCAGTACTTC.

This chain joins TRBV6-6 and TRBJ1-2, with 9 bases fitting TRBD1. J lost 6 bases, V lost 7 bases, and 12 bases had no gene match. Germline loops: CDR1 MNHNY, CDR2 SVGAGI (reference sequence). The CDR3 spans 15 residues. The CDR3 region has the DNA TGTGCCAGCACGGACAGGGGAAGACTGTGGAATGGCTACACCTTC. Translated, it gives CASTDRGRLWNGYTF.

The chain is built from TRBV5-1 and TRBJ2-7, with 15 bases lining up with TRBD2. CDR1 and CDR2 from the germline V gene are SGHRS and YFSETQ. Trimming removed 0 bases from V and 2 bases from J; junction bases left unmatched: 3. CDR3 size: 17 residues. This chain's CDR3 is CASSLARTSGRAYEQYF. CDR3 sequence (DNA): TGCGCCAGCAGCTTGGCCCGGACTAGCGGGAGGGCCTACGAGCAGTACTTC.

The V call is TRBV24-1, the J call TRBJ1-1; D call uncertain. The V and J ends lost 4 bases and 9 bases respectively, with 14 bases between them. Germline assignment: CDR1 KGHDR and CDR2 SFDVKD. CDR3 length equals 13 residues. CDR3 sequence: CATSETGGGKAFF. The CDR3 DNA sequence: TGTGCCACCAGTGAAACCGGAGGAGGTAAAGCTTTCTTT.

The rearrangement joins TRBV9 to TRBJ1-2; D is perhaps TRBD1 (6 bases). The CDR3 covers 13 residues. Germline CDR1 reads SGDLS; CDR2 reads YYNGEE. The V and J ends lost 3 bases and 3 bases respectively, with 9 bases between them. The CDR3 sequence: CASSDGQYYGYTF. The CDR3 DNA sequence: TGTGCCAGCAGCGATGGACAGTACTATGGCTACACCTTC.

This sequence joins TRBV11-3 and TRBJ2-1; TRBD1 is a possible D gene (5 bases). V lost 5 bases to trimming and J lost 2 bases, with 10 bases between them. Germline assignment: CDR1 SGHNT and CDR2 YENEEA. The CDR3 length is 14 residues. The CDR3 loop reads CASSTWGPYNEQFF. The DNA of the CDR3 is TGTGCCAGCAGCACCTGGGGCCCCTACAATGAGCAGTTCTTC. The entire variable domain, with the rest obtained from reference TRBV11-3 and TRBJ2-1, is as follows: EAGVVQSPRYKIIEKKQPVAFWCNPISGHNTLYWYLQNLGQGPELLIRYENEEAVDDSQLPKDRFSAERLKGVDSTLKIQPAELGDSAVYLCASSTWGPYNEQFFGPGTRLTVL.

The gene calls are TRBV11-2 and TRBJ1-2, with a tentative D call TRBD1 (5 bases). The CDR3 is made up of 15 amino acids. Trimming left V 5 bases short and J 2 bases short, with 15 bases between. Germline CDR1 is SGHAT and CDR2 is FQNNGV. The CDR3 loop reads CASSPQGWNNYGYTF. The CDR3 DNA reads as TGTGCCAGCAGCCCCCAGGGCTGGAACAACTATGGCTACACCTTC.

The V call is TRBV9, the J call TRBJ2-1, with a possible D match to TRBD2 (5 bases). Germline CDR1 is SGDLS and CDR2 is YYNGEE. V was pared by 4 bases and J by 6 bases, with 17 bases between. The CDR3 is made up of 15 amino acids. Here the CDR3 DNA reads TGTGCCAGCAGCTCTCTTCACCGGACTTTCAATGAGCAGTTCTTC. This sequence encodes CASSSLHRTFNEQFF.

The genes are TRBV15 and TRBJ2-1; D may be TRBD1 (5 bases). This CDR3 is 16 amino acids long. The V gene lost 1 base and the J gene lost 1 base, with 11 bases spanning the gap. Germline V gene lookup returns CDR1 LNHNV and CDR2 YYDKDF (reference sequence). CDR3 bases: TGTGCCACCAGCAGAGGCGACAGAGCATCCTACAATGAGCAGTTCTTC. Translated: CATSRGDRASYNEQFF.

This clone was seen once. CDR3 sequence reads: CASSHVRGEDQPQHF. The DNA for the CDR3 is TGCGCCAGCAGCCACGTTCGGGGGGAGGACCAGCCCCAGCATTTT. This sequence joins TRBV5-1 and TRBJ1-5, with D possibly matching TRBD1 (5 bases). Trimming stripped 4 bases from V and 7 bases from J, with 18 bases between. This CDR3 spans 15 amino acids. Germline V gene lookup returns CDR1 SGHRS and CDR2 YFSETQ.

The chain employs TRBV7-2 and TRBJ1-5; D gene unclear. CDR3 length: 15 amino acids. Germline loops: CDR1 SGHTA, CDR2 FQGNSA. Trimming took 0 bases from V and 6 from J, leaving 12 bases between them. CDR3 nucleotide sequence: TGTGCCAGCAGCTTAGCCCAGGTTTGGAGTCAGCCCCAGCATTTT. This codes for CASSLAQVWSQPQHF.

In its sample, this clone was seen a few times. This chain connects TRBV24-1 to TRBJ2-2, with TRBD2 identical over 8 bases. There are 15 residues in the CDR3. The germline CDR1 and CDR2 sequences are KGHDR and SFDVKD. After removal of 8 bases from V and 1 base from J, the junction contained 5 bases not matched to a gene. The CDR3 nucleotides read TGTGCCACCAATGTCACTAGCGGGAACACCGGGGAGCTGTTTTTT. This codes for CATNVTSGNTGELFF.

V gene TRBV18 combines with J gene TRBJ1-1; weak D call: TRBD1 (5 bases). Germline values: CDR1 KGHSH, CDR2 LQKENI. Between the trimmed V and J ends, which lost 5 bases and 4 bases, there was a span of 14 bases. The CDR3 runs 14 residues. The CDR3 region is CASSTDRGGTEAFF. DNA for the CDR3: TGTGCCAGCTCAACCGACCGGGGGGGCACTGAAGCTTTCTTT.